This note documents a single T cell receptor (beta chain) sequence. Its specific antigen is unknown. No per-base quality is available; no much larger clone lies one base away. V and J are truncated by 0 bases and 4 bases respectively, leaving an intervening sequence of 15 bases. The CDR3 runs 16 residues from the cysteine to the phenylalanine. Only the CDR3 region is kept as DNA, spanning 48 bases read in frame from base 1. According to the germline V gene (reference sequence), CDR1 reads SGHNT and CDR2 reads YYREEE. The data are from a study of shared clonotypes between healthy human individuals (dated by TCRdb to the early 2020s). About the full investigation: A few men and two women, aged 18 to 49 years, made up the cohort. The study deeply sequenced blood TCR repertoires of about 5 healthy adults to estimate repertoire size and the extent of clonotype sharing between individuals. For each donor, three plates each were used for CD4 naive and CD4 memory, two plates were used for CD8 naive, and one plate was used for CD8 memory. Libraries were prepared and TCR repertoires were sequenced by different laboratories using diverse techniques, in order to increase sequencing depth and limit assay-specific biases. Leukapheresis yielded between about 0.9 and 9.5 billion PBMCs per donor.

TCR CDR3 regions were amplified from genomic DNA by multiplex PCR using the deep immunoSEQ assay. For each cell subset, the extracted genomic DNA was distributed evenly across all wells of several immunoSEQ 96-well plates, and each plate served as one replicate. For sorted subsets, each replicate PCR was loaded with about 0.2 ug genomic DNA, equivalent to 30,000 or so T cell genomes. Purified libraries were quantified with a Qubit 3.0 fluorometer, sized on a Bioanalyzer 2100, and re-quantified with the KAPA Library Quantification kit. Every immunoSEQ 96-well plate was sequenced on a dedicated single-read 150-cycle Illumina NextSeq 550 flow cell. The study's processing was this. Because the immunoSEQ output included only junctional sequences and no quality scores, the filtering could not be the same as the filtering used for full-length reads. Sequences were annotated with PyIR, a Python wrapper for IgBLAST v1.9, and V/J genes and CDR3 were assigned using IMGT germline references. Reads were removed for weak V/J assignments (E-value above 1e-6), missing CDR3, stop codons, out-of-frame junctions, or ambiguous translated residues. V3J clonotypes were defined as sequences sharing the same inferred V gene, J gene, and CDR3 amino acid sequence. The percentage overlap between two repertoires was calculated by dividing the number of shared unique clonotypes by the size of the smaller repertoire. RTK rarefaction, the Chao1 estimator, and Recon v2.1 estimates of unobserved clonotypes were used to assess repertoire richness. Generation probabilities were computed with OLGA for all TCRbeta clonotypes obtained by the gDNA method from a few donors. TCRdb took over this immuneACCESS table, retaining in-frame rearrangements with V and J assigned. Such tables are incomplete; in checked studies, under half of the missing clones stem from an unresolved V gene, and the remainder is unexplained. That table supplies the V and J calls and clone size; D and trimming were determined from the DNA. A total of 2,500,000 or so clones appear in this sample, just over 90% of them only once. The ten biggest clones cover about 0.13% of the sample.

General findings and caveats noted by the study authors: Even with the large sequencing depth, rarefaction of the sorted-subset datasets indicated that sequencing was incomplete. When several donors were compared, the shared fraction of clonotypes was roughly 4.8% for naive CD4, over 3% for naive CD8, about 2.5% for memory CD4, and under 0.5% for memory CD8. Because the study included only a small number of donors, the genetic and exposure-history diversity represented was limited. Clonotypes shared by all four sorted-subset donors showed higher generation probabilities than non-shared clonotypes. Pairwise subsampling indicated that sequencing depth was expected to affect the degree of clonotype sharing among donors. Naive subsets generally had larger estimated clonotype richness than memory subsets. Sampling was limited to blood, and TCR repertoires in tissue likely differ from TCR repertoires in blood.

Donors were healthy HIV-negative adults with no recently reported acute infections or vaccinations. Every donor was a Caucasian adult living in Nashville, Tennessee, USA. CD4+ T cells were enriched through magnetic negative selection, after which naive cells were positively selected on CD45RA and the remaining negative fraction served as the memory subset. Blood was obtained by leukapheresis, after which PBMCs were separated by Ficoll-Histopaque density gradient centrifugation and cryopreserved in liquid nitrogen vapor phase. Analytical flow cytometry was used to check the purity and quantity of each magnetically sorted T cell population. Each sorted fraction had its genomic DNA isolated and then quantified by UV absorbance on a Nanodrop 2000c.

The receptor comes from a man aged 18-30 years in good health. The sequenced sample consisted of naive CD4+ T cells sorted from blood. In light of the paper, this sample's cell subset or site label describes: CD45RA+ positively selected. The chain uses TRBV5-4 and TRBJ2-3; the D gene could be either TRBD1 or TRBD2, each agreeing at 6 bases. The DNA sequence follows: TGTGCCAGCAGCTTGGAAGGGGGAGGAAGGGCAGATACGCAGTATTTT. This sequence encodes CASSLEGGGRADTQYF.